The 3 T cell receptor beta chains listed next were all sequenced from one sample in a study of T cell responses to AZD1222 COVID-19 vaccine. Clones were sequenced by immunoSEQ multiplex PCR, and TCRdb holds only the in-frame ones, with some missing. Of about 110,000 clones in the sample, roughly 84% were seen once. The material sequenced was peripheral blood, taken on day 0 of AZD1222 vaccination. Receptors were obtained from an adult in good health.

The chain has TRBV7-9 and TRBJ1-3; D remains unclear. The CDR3 totals 14 residues. Trimming removed 1 base from V and 4 bases from J, with 8 bases in between. The germline V gene has CDR1 SEHNR and CDR2 FQNEAQ (reference sequence). The CDR3 region has the DNA TGTGCCAGCAGCTTAGTTGAGTCGGGAAACACCATATATTTT. It encodes CASSLVESGNTIYF.

In its sample, this clone was seen a few times. This chain connects TRBV6-2 or TRBV6-3 to TRBJ2-1; 14 positions match TRBD2. Germline V gene data show CDR1 as MNHEY and CDR2 as SVGEGT. The CDR3 spans 18 residues. Trimming removed 1 base from V and 4 bases from J; junction bases left unmatched: 6. CDR3 in amino acids: CASSYLGLAGVLYNEQFF. For the CDR3, the DNA is TGTGCCAGCAGTTACTTGGGACTAGCGGGGGTTCTTTACAATGAGCAGTTCTTC.

The chain is built from TRBV14 and TRBJ1-1; D is perhaps TRBD1 (6 bases). Trimming removed 4 bases from V and 0 bases from J, with 18 bases in between. The germline CDR1 and CDR2 sequences are SGHDN and FVKESK. This CDR3 region has 17 residues. The CDR3 protein is CASSRPGDYFMNTEAFF. CDR3 nucleotide sequence: TGTGCCAGCAGCCGCCCAGGGGATTACTTCATGAACACTGAAGCTTTCTTT.